The 28 T cell receptor beta chains below come from one sample, sequenced in a study of T cells in Graves' hyperthyroidism and ophthalmopathy. The source material, RNA transcripts, was used to amplify TCR beta CDR3 regions. In the first-round RT-PCR of the TCR CDR3, the HTBI primer set was used. One entry per CDR3 protein results from TCRdb running MiXCR on the multiplex PCR reads. The sample records 660,000 or so distinct CDR3 sequences, about 45% being singletons. The sequenced material came from peripheral blood or thyroid tissue (not recorded which). Receptors were obtained from an adult man with Graves' disease, either hyperthyroidism or ophthalmopathy (not recorded which).

The rearrangement uses TRBV5-1 and TRBJ1-1; D might be TRBD1 (5 bases). Trimming took 4 bases from V and 0 from J, leaving 10 bases between them. Germline assignment: CDR1 SGHRS and CDR2 YFSETQ. The CDR3 sequence is 14 residues long. The CDR3 bases are TGCGCCAGCAGCCAGGGTACTATGAACACTGAAGCTTTCTTT. Encoded protein: CASSQGTMNTEAFF.

Only one count was recorded for this clonotype. A much larger clone lies a single base off, so this may be a read error. For the CDR3, the DNA is TGTGCCCGCAGTTTTGGGGGAATTAGGCAACCCCAGCATTTT. It codes for CARSFGGIRQPQHF. This chain connects TRBV12-3 or TRBV12-4 to TRBJ1-5, with a weak D call TRBD1 (5 bases). CDR3 length equals 14 residues.

V and J are TRBV7-9 and TRBJ1-6; D unclear. Trimming took 6 bases from V and 13 from J, leaving 13 bases between them. This CDR3 has 12 residues. CDR1 and CDR2 from the germline V gene are SEHNR and FQNEAQ (reference sequence). CDR3 residues: CASSDYNQPLHF. The CDR3 DNA follows: TGTGCCAGCAGTGACTACAATCAGCCCCTCCACTTT.

The genes are TRBV7-2 and TRBJ1-1; D might be TRBD1 (5 bases). Germline loops: CDR1 SGHTA, CDR2 FQGNSA. The CDR3 is 13 amino acids. Between the trimmed V and J ends, which lost 4 bases and 6 bases, there was a span of 12 bases. The CDR3 sequence is CASSSDSSSEAFF. CDR3 in DNA: TGTGCCAGCAGCTCAGACAGTTCTTCTGAAGCTTTCTTT.

There are many counts of this clonotype. The rearrangement joins TRBV7-9 to TRBJ1-2, with D maybe TRBD1 (6 bases). Trimming removed 0 bases from V and 3 bases from J, with 14 bases in between. This CDR3 spans 16 amino acids. The germline CDR1 and CDR2 sequences are SEHNR and FQNEAQ (reference sequence). The CDR3 loop is CASSLARMTGDYGYTF. CDR3 bases: TGTGCCAGCAGCTTAGCGCGTATGACAGGCGACTATGGCTACACCTTC.

About this clonotype: The junction shows a germline mismatch at one end, possibly a read error. V is TRBV7-4 and J is TRBJ1-5, with TRBD1 matching over 9 bases. The V gene's germline CDR1 is SGHVT and CDR2 SQSDAQ. The CDR3 sequence is 20 residues long. The CDR3 DNA reads as TGCGCCAGCAGCCAAGATTTGGGGACAGGGTACAACCCACGGAATCAGCCCCAGCATTTT. Amino acids: CASSQDLGTGYNPRNQPQHF.

On this clonotype: A much larger clone is a single base away; this may be a read error. J is TRBJ2-7 and V is TRBV15, with 7 nucleotides matching TRBD2. The J segment lost 2 bases and the V segment lost 4 bases, leaving 8 bases of the junction unmatched. Germline loops: CDR1 LNHNV, CDR2 YYDKDF (reference sequence). CDR3 length: 15 amino acids. DNA of the CDR3: TGTGCCACCAGCAAAGAGCTAGCGGCAGCCTACGAGCAGTACTTC. Its protein is CATSKELAAAYEQYF. The complete variable domain, with remaining parts taken from reference TRBV15 and TRBJ2-7, reads DAMVIQNPRYQVTQFGKPVTLSCSQTLNHNVMYWYQQKSSQAPKLLFHYYDKDFNNEADTPDNFQSRRPNTSFCFLDIRSPGLGDTAMYLCATSKELAAAYEQYFGPGTRLTVT.

This clonotype was recorded once. This rearrangement joins TRBV7-2 to TRBJ2-7; 9 nucleotides agree with TRBD2. The V gene end was trimmed by 5 bases and the J gene end by 3 bases; junction bases not matched to a gene: 8. The CDR3 covers 15 residues. Germline CDR1 SGHTA, CDR2 FQGNSA. CDR3 residues: CASSRSSGGNYEQYF. DNA for the CDR3: TGTGCCAGCAGCCGAAGTAGCGGGGGAAACTACGAGCAGTACTTC.

In DNA form, the CDR3 reads TGTGCCAGCAGCGCTCGGGACAGACCTTATGGCTACACCTTC. This encodes CASSARDRPYGYTF. The chain employs TRBV2 and TRBJ1-2; 7 bases match TRBD1. CDR1 and CDR2 from the germline V gene are SNHLY and FYNNEI. The CDR3 is 14 amino acids. Germline trimming cut 6 bases from V and 5 bases from J; bases unmatched to any gene: 9.

This clonotype was found a few times. The V call is TRBV2, the J call TRBJ2-5; D not resolved. CDR1 is SNHLY and CDR2 is FYNNEI in the germline V gene. This CDR3 contains 13 residues. V was shortened by 3 bases and J by 7 bases, with 12 bases between the two germline ends. As DNA, the CDR3 is TGTGCCAGCAGTGAGGAGATAGGGTCGACCCAGTACTTC. This translates into CASSEEIGSTQYF.

This clonotype appeared many times. This chain's CDR3 is CATSRLQGQGGDEKLFF. The CDR3 nucleotides read TGTGCCACCAGCAGGCTACAAGGACAGGGGGGAGATGAAAAACTGTTTTTT. The gene calls are TRBV15 and TRBJ1-4, with 10 bases aligning to TRBD1. The CDR3 covers 17 residues. CDR1 LNHNV and CDR2 YYDKDF come from the germline V gene (reference sequence). The junction had 10 bases not matched to a gene; V was cut back by 3 bases and J by 6 bases.

Comment on this clonotype: This could be a read error, since a much larger clone is one nucleotide away. The V call is TRBV2, the J call TRBJ2-2; the D gene is possibly TRBD1 (5 bases). There are 14 residues in the CDR3. CDR1 is SNHLY and CDR2 is FYNNEI in the germline V gene. The CDR3: CATSGATNTGELFF. CDR3 bases: TGTGCCACCAGTGGGGCTACGAACACCGGGGAGCTGTTTTTT.

The rearrangement joins TRBV12-3 or TRBV12-4 to TRBJ1-5; maybe TRBD1 (6 bases). Trimming shortened V by 2 bases and J by 3 bases, and 14 bases separated the two germline ends. The CDR3 runs to 16 residues. The CDR3 sequence is CASSLRAGAPNQPQHF. For the CDR3, the DNA is TGTGCCAGCAGTTTACGGGCAGGGGCTCCCAATCAGCCCCAGCATTTT.

This clonotype was counted many times. V and J are TRBV10-3 and TRBJ1-3; D not certain. The CDR3 covers 14 residues. Trimming removed 6 bases at V and 0 bases at J, with 9 bases between. The germline gives CDR1 ENHRY, CDR2 SYGVKD. The CDR3 nucleotides are TGTGCCATCAGCCCTGACATCTCTGGAAACACCATATATTTT. It specifies CAISPDISGNTIYF.

The CDR3 DNA is TGTGCCAGCAGCTTGGTCGGCAAGAACACCGGGGAGCTGTTTTTT. Amino acid sequence: CASSLVGKNTGELFF. This rearrangement joins TRBV5-4 to TRBJ2-2; D unresolved. The CDR3 has 15 residues. CDR1 SGHNT and CDR2 YYREEE come from the germline V gene (reference sequence). V dropped 0 bases and J dropped 1 base, with 7 bases sitting between them.

This chain connects TRBV9 to TRBJ1-3; maybe TRBD1 (6 bases). Germline V CDR1 and CDR2: SGDLS, YYNGEE. The CDR3 runs to 16 residues. V lost 0 bases, J lost 4 bases, and 14 bases lay in between. CDR3 bases: TGTGCCAGCAGCGTAGCTCCTGGGGGCGCGGGAAACACCATATATTTT. This sequence encodes CASSVAPGGAGNTIYF.

This clonotype has only a few counts. The chain couples TRBV7-9 to TRBJ2-2, with 9 bases aligning to TRBD2. V shed 5 bases and J 4 bases; nucleotides not matched to a gene: 14. Germline V gene lookup returns CDR1 SEHNR and CDR2 FQNEAQ (reference sequence). This CDR3 spans 18 amino acids. The CDR3 spells CASSQGPYAGGITGELFF. In DNA form, the CDR3 reads TGTGCCAGCAGCCAAGGGCCCTATGCGGGGGGGATCACCGGGGAGCTGTTTTTT.

The table lists this clonotype with many counts. This chain connects TRBV9 to TRBJ1-6, with D tentatively TRBD1 (5 bases). Trimming took 4 bases from V and 11 from J, leaving 16 bases between them. The CDR3 extends over 14 amino acids. Germline CDR1 reads SGDLS; CDR2 reads YYNGEE. The DNA of the CDR3 is TGTGCCAGCAGCCAAATTGGGGACGGGCCACCCCTCCACTTT. It encodes CASSQIGDGPPLHF. The complete variable domain, with remaining parts taken from reference TRBV9 and TRBJ1-6, reads DSGVTQTPKHLITATGQRVTLRCSPRSGDLSVYWYQQSLDQGLQFLIQYYNGEERAKGNILERFSAQQFPDLHSELNLSSLELGDSALYFCASSQIGDGPPLHFGNGTRLTVT.

This clonotype was detected only once. The chain uses TRBV2 and TRBJ1-1; 9 bases fit TRBD1. The CDR3 loop spans 17 amino acids. Germline V gene lookup returns CDR1 SNHLY and CDR2 FYNNEI. The ends lost 4 bases at V and 0 bases at J; junction bases unmatched: 9. Written as DNA, the CDR3 is TGTGCCAGCAGTGCTCGGGACAGGGTACAAATGAACACTGAAGCTTTCTTT. The encoded protein is CASSARDRVQMNTEAFF. The full variable domain, in which reference TRBV2 and TRBJ1-1 provide the parts outside the CDR3, is EPEVTQTPSHQVTQMGQEVILRCVPISNHLYFYWYRQILGQKVEFLVSFYNNEISEKSEIFDDQFSVERPDGSNFTLKIRSTKLEDSAMYFCASSARDRVQMNTEAFFGQGTRLTVV.

The rearrangement uses TRBV11-2 and TRBJ1-3, with D unresolved. The length of the CDR3 is 13 residues. Germline lookup yields CDR1 SGHAT and CDR2 FQNNGV. Between the trimmed V and J ends, which lost 3 bases and 3 bases, there was a span of 6 bases. This CDR3 is CASSFADGNTIYF. The DNA of the CDR3 is TGTGCCAGCAGCTTTGCCGATGGAAACACCATATATTTT.

This clonotype was seen repeatedly, ten times or more. The V call is TRBV9, the J call TRBJ1-1; D ambiguous. From germline, CDR1 is SGDLS and CDR2 YYNGEE. CDR3 length: 13 residues. Trimming removed 4 bases from V and 1 base from J, with 8 bases in between. CDR3 loop: CASSPYKNTEAFF. CDR3 nucleotides: TGTGCCAGCAGCCCTTACAAGAACACTGAAGCTTTCTTT.

V gene TRBV20-1 combines with J gene TRBJ1-4, with D hard to call. Trimming removed 3 bases from V and 8 bases from J, with 16 bases in between. Germline values: CDR1 DFQATT, CDR2 SNEGSKA (reference sequence). This CDR3 is built from 14 residues. The CDR3, as DNA: TGCAGTGCTAGTCTGTCGGACCAAGGCGAAAAACTGTTTTTT. Protein: CSASLSDQGEKLFF.

The chain has TRBV7-2 and TRBJ1-1; TRBD1 is a possible D gene (5 bases). Trimming stripped 5 bases from V and 4 bases from J, with 20 bases between. The length of the CDR3 is 16 residues. CDR1 and CDR2 from the germline V gene are SGHTA and FQGNSA. The CDR3 DNA reads TGTGCCAGCAGCAACCCCGGGACGGTTGGAGTCACTGAAGCTTTCTTT. Translated, it gives CASSNPGTVGVTEAFF.

The chain uses TRBV20-1 and TRBJ2-5, with 8 positions matching TRBD1. Germline CDR1 and CDR2: DFQATT and SNEGSKA (reference sequence). Trimming took 5 bases from V and 2 from J; bases not matched to a gene: 1. CDR3 length equals 12 residues. For the CDR3, the DNA is TGCAGTGCTGGACAGGGTCAAGAGACCCAGTACTTC. It translates to CSAGQGQETQYF.

The rearrangement joins TRBV20-1 to TRBJ2-7; 8 nucleotides line up with TRBD2. This CDR3 has 11 amino acids. V trimming: 8 bases; J trimming: 2 bases; junction bases outside the gene matches: 2. Germline V CDR1 and CDR2: DFQATT, SNEGSKA (reference sequence). The CDR3 protein is CSPGLAYEQYF. In DNA form, the CDR3 reads TGCAGTCCGGGACTAGCCTACGAGCAGTACTTC.

The chain employs TRBV12-3 or TRBV12-4 and TRBJ1-1, with D hard to call. V gave up 5 bases and J gave up 3 bases, with 7 bases separating them. This CDR3 region has 12 residues. This chain's CDR3 is CASSGVYTEAFF. For the CDR3, the DNA is TGTGCCAGCAGTGGTGTTTACACTGAAGCTTTCTTT.

This clonotype was detected ten times or more. The chain's CDR3 is CASSLEGSRTQYF. The CDR3 bases are TGTGCCAGCAGCTTAGAAGGGTCACGGACCCAGTACTTC. The chain combines TRBV7-9 with TRBJ2-5; D remains ambiguous. Germline CDR1 and CDR2: SEHNR and FQNEAQ (reference sequence). The CDR3 has 13 residues. V shed 1 base and J shed 7 bases, with 10 bases lying between them. Full variable domain (missing parts from reference TRBV7-9 and TRBJ2-5): DTGVSQNPRHKITKRGQNVTFRCDPISEHNRLYWYRQTLGQGPEFLTYFQNEAQLEKSRLLSDRFSAERPKGSFSTLEIQRTEQGDSAMYLCASSLEGSRTQYFGPGTRLLVL.

The chain has TRBV11-3 and TRBJ1-5; no clear D. Germline V gives CDR1 SGHNT, CDR2 YENEEA. The CDR3 contains 15 residues. Trimming left V 5 bases short and J 5 bases short, with 16 bases between. The DNA of the CDR3 is TGTGCCAGCAGCGCAGCGGACGGGATGGATCAGCCCCAGCATTTT. Residues: CASSAADGMDQPQHF.